Included here is one T cell receptor (beta chain) sequence, with context. Its antigen remains unknown. This specimen comes from a study of T cells after yellow fever vaccination. Study-wide results and caveats: Weaker, the secondary response peaked sooner, at day 5 versus 15. Researchers cautioned that FACS-sorted repertoires could harbor abundant clonotypes contaminating from the bulk population. Some clonotypes were seen in both the CD4 and the CD8 compartments. These made up a small share and likely arose from convergent recombination.

The TCR cDNA carried a universal primer site and UMIs from 5'RACE template switching. TCRdb independently ran MiXCR on the 5' RACE reads; one entry per CDR3 protein. The sample comprises about 320,000 distinct CDR3 sequences, about 6.9% of which are singletons, and around 17% rests with the top ten. With 4 bases clipped from V and 7 bases from J, the junction kept 12 bases outside the gene matches. From germline, CDR1 is SGHRS and CDR2 YFSETQ. This CDR3 is 15 amino acids long. The sample was PBMCs, taken about 41 days after the first yellow fever vaccination. The receptor was isolated from a man younger than 35 who received the YFV17D yellow fever vaccine. The V gene is TRBV5-1, the J gene TRBJ1-1; 8 positions match TRBD1. The chain's CDR3 is CASSVEPRGPVEAFF. CDR3 nucleotides: TGCGCCAGCAGCGTTGAACCCAGGGGGCCGGTTGAAGCTTTCTTT.